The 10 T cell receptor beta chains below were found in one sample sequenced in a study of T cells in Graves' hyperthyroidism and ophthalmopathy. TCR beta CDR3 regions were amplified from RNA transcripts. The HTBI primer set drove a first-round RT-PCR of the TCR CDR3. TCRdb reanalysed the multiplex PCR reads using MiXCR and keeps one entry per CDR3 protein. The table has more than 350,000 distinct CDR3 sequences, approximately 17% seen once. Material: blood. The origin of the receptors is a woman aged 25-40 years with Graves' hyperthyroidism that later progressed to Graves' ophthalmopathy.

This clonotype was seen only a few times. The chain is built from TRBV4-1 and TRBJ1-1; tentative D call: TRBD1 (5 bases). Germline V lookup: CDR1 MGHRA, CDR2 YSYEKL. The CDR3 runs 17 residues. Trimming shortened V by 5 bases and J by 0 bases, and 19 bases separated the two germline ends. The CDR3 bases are TGCGCCAGCAGCAAAACACGGGGACCCCCTCTGAACACTGAAGCTTTCTTT. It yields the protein CASSKTRGPPLNTEAFF.

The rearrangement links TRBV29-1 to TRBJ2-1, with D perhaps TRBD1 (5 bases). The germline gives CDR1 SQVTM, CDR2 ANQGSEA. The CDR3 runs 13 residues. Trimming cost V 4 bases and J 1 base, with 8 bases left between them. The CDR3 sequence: CSVGTQSYNEQFF. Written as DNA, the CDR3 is TGCAGCGTTGGGACACAGTCCTACAATGAGCAGTTCTTC.

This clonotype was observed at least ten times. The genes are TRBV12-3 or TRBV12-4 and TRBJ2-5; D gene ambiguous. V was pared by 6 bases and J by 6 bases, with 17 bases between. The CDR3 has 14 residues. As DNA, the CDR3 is TGTGCCAGCAGACACGGGCAGGCCATGCAGACCCAGTACTTC. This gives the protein CASRHGQAMQTQYF.

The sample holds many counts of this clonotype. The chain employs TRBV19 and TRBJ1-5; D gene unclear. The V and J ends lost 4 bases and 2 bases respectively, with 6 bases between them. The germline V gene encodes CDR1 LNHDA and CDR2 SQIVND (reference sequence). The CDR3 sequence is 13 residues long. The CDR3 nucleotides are TGTGCCAGTAGTACTGGTGGCAATCAGCCCCAGCATTTT. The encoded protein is CASSTGGNQPQHF. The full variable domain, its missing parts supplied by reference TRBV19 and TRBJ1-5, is DGGITQSPKYLFRKEGQNVTLSCEQNLNHDAMYWYRQDPGQGLRLIYYSQIVNDFQKGDIAEGYSVSREKKESFPLTVTSAQKNPTAFYLCASSTGGNQPQHFGDGTRLSIL.

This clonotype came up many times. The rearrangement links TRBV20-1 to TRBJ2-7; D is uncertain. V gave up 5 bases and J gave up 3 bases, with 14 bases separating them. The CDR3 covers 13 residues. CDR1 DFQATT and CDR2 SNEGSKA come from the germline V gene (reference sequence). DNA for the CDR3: TGCAGTGCTGACGTCGGGCTTCGCTACGAGCAGTACTTC. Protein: CSADVGLRYEQYF.

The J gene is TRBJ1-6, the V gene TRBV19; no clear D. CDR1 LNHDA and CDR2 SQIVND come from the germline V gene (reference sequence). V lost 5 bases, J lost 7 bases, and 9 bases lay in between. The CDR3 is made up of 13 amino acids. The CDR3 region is CASSSSANSPLHF. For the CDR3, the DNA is TGTGCCAGTAGTTCCTCCGCGAATTCACCCCTCCACTTT.

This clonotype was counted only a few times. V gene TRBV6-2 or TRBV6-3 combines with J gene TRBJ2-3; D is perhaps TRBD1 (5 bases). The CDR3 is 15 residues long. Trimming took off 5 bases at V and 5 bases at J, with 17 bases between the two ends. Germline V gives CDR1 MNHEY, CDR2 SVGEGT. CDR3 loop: CASSPTVGFLDTQYF. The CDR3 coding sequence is TGTGCCAGCAGTCCGACAGTGGGCTTTTTAGATACGCAGTATTTT.

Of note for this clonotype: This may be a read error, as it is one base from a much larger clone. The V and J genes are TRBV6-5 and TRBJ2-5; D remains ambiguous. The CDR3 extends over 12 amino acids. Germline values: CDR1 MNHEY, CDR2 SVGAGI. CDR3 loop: CANSTPRETQYF. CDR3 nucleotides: TGTGCCAACAGTACCCCGCGAGAGACCCAGTACTTC.

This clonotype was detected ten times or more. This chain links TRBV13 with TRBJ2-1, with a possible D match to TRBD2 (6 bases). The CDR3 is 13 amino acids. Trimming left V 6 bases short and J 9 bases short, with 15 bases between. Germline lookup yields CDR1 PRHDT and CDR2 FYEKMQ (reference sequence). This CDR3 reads CASSSNRGGEQFF. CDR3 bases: TGTGCCAGCAGTTCAAACCGGGGAGGTGAGCAGTTCTTC.

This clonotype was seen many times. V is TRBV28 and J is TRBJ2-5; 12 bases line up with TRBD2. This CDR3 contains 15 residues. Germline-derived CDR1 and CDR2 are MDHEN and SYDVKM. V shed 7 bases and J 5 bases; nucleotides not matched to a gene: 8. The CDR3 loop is CASTPLAGGRETQYF. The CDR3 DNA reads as TGTGCCAGCACCCCCCTAGCGGGGGGGCGGGAGACCCAGTACTTC. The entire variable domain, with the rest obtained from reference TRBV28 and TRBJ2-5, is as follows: DVKVTQSSRYLVKRTGEKVFLECVQDMDHENMFWYRQDPGLGLRLIYFSYDVKMKEKGDIPEGYSVSREKKERFSLILESASTNQTSMYLCASTPLAGGRETQYFGPGTRLLVL.